These 23 T cell receptor beta chains were sequenced from one sample in a study of CD8 T cells in ankylosing spondylitis. For these TCRs, the target antigens are not known. Using its own MiXCR run on the 5' RACE reads, TCRdb lists one record per CDR3 protein. The table includes approximately 140,000 distinct CDR3 sequences, approximately 17% detected once. Study-wide points: Roughly 8 highly homologous variants formed a TCR beta motif that appeared characteristic of ankylosing spondylitis blood.

The sample was blood, either unsorted or a sorted T cell fraction (not recorded which). The receptor source for this set is a male donor with ankylosing spondylitis.

V gene TRBV20-1 combines with J gene TRBJ2-7; D is unresolved. V was pared by 5 bases and J by 7 bases, with 18 bases between. The CDR3 sequence is 13 residues long. Germline CDR1 is DFQATT and CDR2 is SNEGSKA (reference sequence). The CDR3 DNA is TGCAGTGCTCTCCTCGACGACTCAGAGGAGCAGTACTTC. Its translation: CSALLDDSEEQYF.

The chain combines TRBV4-1 with TRBJ2-7, with D unclear. V was trimmed by 0 bases and J by 1 base, leaving 10 bases between them. CDR1 is MGHRA, CDR2 YSYEKL, per germline. The CDR3 has 15 amino acids. The CDR3 loop reads CASSQDVPPSYEQYF. CDR3 nucleotides: TGCGCCAGCAGCCAAGATGTCCCCCCATCCTACGAGCAGTACTTC.

Only a few counts were recorded for this clonotype. The V call is TRBV12-3 or TRBV12-4, the J call TRBJ2-7, with 9 bases that match TRBD1. V gave up 3 bases and J gave up 5 bases; unmatched junction bases: 5. The length of the CDR3 is 14 residues. In DNA, the CDR3 is TGTGCCAGCAGTTTCGGACAGGGGAGCCACGAGCAGTACTTC. Protein sequence: CASSFGQGSHEQYF.

This clonotype came up many times. This sequence joins TRBV14 and TRBJ2-7; D is uncertain. This CDR3 spans 12 amino acids. Trimming took off 2 bases at V and 3 bases at J, with 5 bases between the two ends. Germline assignment: CDR1 SGHDN and CDR2 FVKESK. CDR3: CASSQSSYEQYF. CDR3 sequence (DNA): TGTGCCAGCAGCCAATCAAGCTACGAGCAGTACTTC.

The sample holds a few counts of this clonotype. The V call is TRBV7-3, the J call TRBJ2-1, with TRBD2 identical over 7 bases. J gave up 5 bases and V 2 bases, and 6 bases lay outside the gene matches. This CDR3 has 15 residues. Germline V gives CDR1 SGHTA, CDR2 FQGTGA. CDR3 sequence reads: CASSLRGRGDNEQFF. The CDR3 DNA reads TGTGCCAGCAGCTTACGAGGGAGGGGTGACAATGAGCAGTTCTTC.

The CDR3: CASSSVGSSYEQYF. CDR3 DNA: TGTGCCAGCAGTTCAGTTGGAAGCTCCTACGAGCAGTACTTC. The chain carries TRBV12-3 or TRBV12-4 and TRBJ2-7; D not certain. With 4 bases removed from V and 0 bases from J, the gap between germline ends came to 10 bases. CDR3 length: 14 amino acids.

This clonotype came up a few times. V gene TRBV28 combines with J gene TRBJ2-5; a weak D match, TRBD1 (6 bases). V lost 6 bases to trimming and J lost 3 bases, with 14 bases between them. The CDR3 has 14 amino acids. Looked up from germline, CDR1 is MDHEN and CDR2 is SYDVKM. The CDR3 DNA reads TGTGCCAGCAGATACAGGGTACCGGAAGAGACCCAGTACTTC. Protein: CASRYRVPEETQYF.

This clonotype turned up a few times. The chain carries TRBV10-3 and TRBJ1-4; D might be TRBD1 (6 bases). The CDR3 totals 15 residues. CDR1 is ENHRY, CDR2 SYGVKD, per germline. Trimming took 5 bases from V and 0 from J, leaving 10 bases between them. The CDR3 here is CAISHSGATNEKLFF. DNA for the CDR3: TGTGCCATCAGTCATTCAGGGGCAACTAATGAAAAACTGTTTTTT.

The rearrangement links TRBV20-1 to TRBJ2-7, with D possibly TRBD2 on 6 matching bases. V was cut by 7 bases and J by 1 base, with 14 bases left in between. The CDR3 loop spans 13 amino acids. CDR1 DFQATT and CDR2 SNEGSKA come from the germline V gene (reference sequence). The CDR3 bases are TGCAGTGTCGCTAGCGAATATTCCTACGAGCAGTACTTC. Translated: CSVASEYSYEQYF.

The CDR3 DNA sequence: TGTGCCATCAGCGCTAGCGGTAGCGGTGTATACAATGAGCAGTTCTTC. Translating gives CAISASGSGVYNEQFF. This sequence joins TRBV10-3 and TRBJ2-1; TRBD2 matches at 7 bases. With V trimmed by 6 bases and J by 4 bases, 12 bases remained unmatched. In germline, CDR1 is ENHRY, CDR2 SYGVKD. The CDR3 consists of 16 residues.

This chain connects TRBV28 to TRBJ1-6, with 7 bases identical to TRBD1. The J segment lost 6 bases and the V segment lost 5 bases, leaving 4 bases of the junction unmatched. CDR3 size: 14 residues. Germline-derived CDR1 and CDR2 are MDHEN and SYDVKM. The CDR3 coding sequence is TGTGCCAGCAGTCTAACAGGGGCTAATTCACCCCTCCACTTT. This translates into CASSLTGANSPLHF.

This clonotype was seen more than once but under ten times. The rearrangement joins TRBV2 to TRBJ2-7; TRBD2 matches 9 bases. In germline, CDR1 is SNHLY, CDR2 FYNNEI. The V segment lost 7 bases and the J segment 4 bases; nucleotides outside the gene matches: 5. This CDR3 spans 13 amino acids. CDR3 in amino acids: CASIPSGTYEQYF. In DNA, the CDR3 is TGTGCCAGCATTCCTAGCGGGACTTACGAGCAGTACTTC.

This clonotype was picked up a small number of times. The chain joins TRBV7-9 to TRBJ1-4; D ambiguous. V was cut by 6 bases and J by 0 bases, with 14 bases left in between. The CDR3 consists of 16 residues. From germline, CDR1 is SEHNR and CDR2 FQNEAQ (reference sequence). The CDR3 DNA follows: TGTGCCAGCAGTAAGGGCAGAGCGTCAACTAATGAAAAACTGTTTTTT. It translates to CASSKGRASTNEKLFF.

This chain connects TRBV4-3 to TRBJ2-1; maybe TRBD1 (6 bases). Trimming removed 0 bases at V and 2 bases at J, with 11 bases between. The CDR3 extends over 16 amino acids. Germline V gene lookup returns CDR1 LGHNA and CDR2 YSLEER. DNA of the CDR3: TGCGCCAGCAGCCAAGATCGGACAGCGGCCTACAATGAGCAGTTCTTC. Translating gives CASSQDRTAAYNEQFF.

This clonotype has a count of ten or more. In DNA, the CDR3 is TGTGCCAGCAGTCCCTGGACTAGCGGGCTTCATAATGAGCAGTTCTTC. Its protein is CASSPWTSGLHNEQFF. V gene TRBV12-3 or TRBV12-4 combines with J gene TRBJ2-1; 11 bases match TRBD2. The V and J ends lost 5 bases and 7 bases, in that order; junction bases with no gene match: 10. The CDR3 loop spans 16 amino acids.

This chain uses TRBV28 with TRBJ2-5, with TRBD2 identical over 11 bases. The CDR3 runs 16 residues. J lost 5 bases, V lost 3 bases, and 8 bases had no gene match. The germline V gene has CDR1 MDHEN and CDR2 SYDVKM. The CDR3 DNA reads TGTGCCAGCAGTTTCCCACCTAGCGGGAGGAAGGAGACCCAGTACTTC. The encoded protein is CASSFPPSGRKETQYF.

Only a few counts were recorded for this clonotype. The rearrangement links TRBV20-1 to TRBJ1-5; tentative D call: TRBD1 (6 bases). The CDR3 has 17 residues. The V gene's germline CDR1 is DFQATT and CDR2 SNEGSKA (reference sequence). Trimming left V 5 bases short and J 3 bases short, with 23 bases between. The chain's CDR3 is CSAPTGGRGAYNQPQHF. CDR3 coding DNA: TGCAGTGCTCCGACAGGTGGACGAGGTGCATACAATCAGCCCCAGCATTTT.

V gene TRBV28 combines with J gene TRBJ1-2; D gene uncertain. The CDR3 has 14 amino acids. The ends were cut back, 5 bases at V and 5 bases at J, with 15 bases in the middle. Germline V lookup: CDR1 MDHEN, CDR2 SYDVKM. The CDR3 reads CASSPGLQPYGYTF. The CDR3 DNA is TGTGCCAGCAGTCCTGGACTCCAGCCGTATGGCTACACCTTC.

This clonotype has just a few counts. The chain recombines TRBV7-3 with TRBJ2-1, with TRBD2 matching over 8 bases. Germline lookup yields CDR1 SGHTA and CDR2 FQGTGA. Trimming removed 5 bases from V and 6 bases from J; junction bases left unmatched: 6. CDR3 length equals 14 residues. CDR3 protein: CASSPGGGFNEQFF. CDR3 in DNA: TGTGCCAGCAGCCCGGGGGGGGGCTTCAATGAGCAGTTCTTC.

The chain joins TRBV19 to TRBJ1-2, with D unresolved. The V and J ends lost 3 bases and 6 bases respectively, with 11 bases between them. Germline V gene lookup returns CDR1 LNHDA and CDR2 SQIVND (reference sequence). The CDR3 has 13 amino acids. DNA of the CDR3: TGTGCCAGTAGTATCCCAACAGATAATGGCTACACCTTC. Its protein is CASSIPTDNGYTF.

This clonotype was picked up a small number of times. The chain links TRBV27 to TRBJ1-4, with TRBD1 as a possible D gene (5 bases). Germline V lookup: CDR1 MNHEY, CDR2 SMNVEV (reference sequence). V was cut by 4 bases and J by 1 base, with 19 bases left in between. The CDR3 has 18 amino acids. The CDR3: CASSSPYGRGITNEKLFF. The CDR3 region has the DNA TGTGCCAGCAGTTCCCCGTACGGGCGGGGGATAACTAATGAAAAACTGTTTTTT. The full variable domain, its missing parts supplied by reference TRBV27 and TRBJ1-4, is EAQVTQNPRYLITVTGKKLTVTCSQNMNHEYMSWYRQDPGLGLRQIYYSMNVEVTDKGDVPEGYKVSRKEKRNFPLILESPSPNQTSLYFCASSSPYGRGITNEKLFFGSGTQLSVL.

The V call is TRBV29-1, the J call TRBJ1-1; D is undetermined. Trimming left V 7 bases short and J 2 bases short, with 8 bases between. The CDR3 runs 11 residues. Germline lookup yields CDR1 SQVTM and CDR2 ANQGSEA. The CDR3 DNA is TGCAGCGCCGAGCCTAACACTGAAGCTTTCTTT. This translates into CSAEPNTEAFF.

This chain connects TRBV7-8 to TRBJ1-4; 7 bases line up with TRBD1. The V segment lost 5 bases and the J segment 0 bases; nucleotides outside the gene matches: 6. CDR1 is SGHVS and CDR2 is FQNEAQ in the germline V gene. This CDR3 is 16 amino acids long. The CDR3 sequence is CASSRRQGATNEKLFF. CDR3 nucleotides: TGTGCCAGCAGCCGTCGACAGGGTGCAACTAATGAAAAACTGTTTTTT.